This entry describes one T cell receptor beta chain. Its binding antigen is unknown. Per-base qualities were not stored, and no clone one base away is much larger. The data are from a study of technical replicates of blood from several donors (dated by TCRdb to the late 2010s). Receptor libraries were prepared by the immunoSEQ multiplex PCR assay. TCRdb holds this immuneACCESS table with in-frame rearrangements only. Some clones are missing; in checked studies, unresolved V genes explain under half, and the rest has no known cause. The sample profile shows about 62,000 clones; nearly 98% of them were found once. Of the sample, about 0.16% is held by the ten largest clones. CDR1 and CDR2, looked up from the germline V gene (reference sequence), are LNHDA and SQIVND. CDR3 length: 17 amino acids, cysteine to phenylalanine. Here the CDR3 DNA is all that survives: 51 bases in frame from base 1. A distance of 17 bases separates the germline ends of V and J, which lose 2 bases and 3 bases respectively.

The sample consisted of T cells isolated from PBMCs. The sequence came from a human donor in good health. The rearrangement combines TRBV19 with TRBJ1-5; no confident D gene assignment can be made. The CDR3 in this case is CASSILTQLMFNQPQHF. The sequence in DNA is TGTGCCAGTAGTATATTAACACAGCTTATGTTCAATCAGCCCCAGCATTTT. Beyond the CDR3, the reference TRBV19 and TRBJ1-5 genes provide the residues; the full variable domain reads: DGGITQSPKYLFRKEGQNVTLSCEQNLNHDAMYWYRQDPGQGLRLIYYSQIVNDFQKGDIAEGYSVSREKKESFPLTVTSAQKNPTAFYLCASSILTQLMFNQPQHFGDGTRLSIL.